This passage covers 18 T cell receptor beta chains from one sample sequenced in a study of vaccination effects on CD4 cells after COVID-19. For these receptors, no antigen is known. The method was immunoSEQ multiplex PCR; TCRdb's version includes in-frame clones alone and lacks a portion of them. Among about 66,000 clones listed, less than 80% were seen once. The culture ran for roughly ten days before CD4+ T cells were isolated. BNT162b2 vaccine or mRNA-1273 vaccine was given to participants in two doses. The material was CD4+ T cells from PBMCs cultured without peptide, obtained after COVID-19 vaccination. The receptors were gathered from a human donor who received a COVID-19 vaccine.

This clone was seen a few times. The gene calls are TRBV5-4 and TRBJ1-3; D is uncertain. Between the trimmed V and J ends, which lost 4 bases and 0 bases, there was a span of 14 bases. The germline V gene has CDR1 SGHNT and CDR2 YYREEE (reference sequence). The CDR3 covers 16 residues. CDR3 DNA: TGTGCCAGCAGCGCGGGAAGCGTCTTCTCTGGAAACACCATATATTTT. Its protein product is CASSAGSVFSGNTIYF.

The chain employs TRBV19 and TRBJ1-2; 9 nucleotides line up with TRBD1. Germline CDR1 LNHDA, CDR2 SQIVND (reference sequence). The ends lost 2 bases at V and 4 bases at J; junction bases unmatched: 5. The CDR3 sequence is 15 residues long. This chain's CDR3 is CASSIWDREFYGYTF. CDR3 in DNA: TGTGCCAGTAGTATATGGGACAGGGAGTTCTATGGCTACACCTTC.

The chain has TRBV24-1 and TRBJ1-1; TRBD1 matches 7 bases. Unmatched junction bases numbered 9, after V lost 2 bases and J lost 7 bases. CDR3 length: 15 amino acids. CDR1 is KGHDR and CDR2 is SFDVKD in the germline V gene. The CDR3 here is CATSDYDREALEAFF. The CDR3 region has the DNA TGTGCCACCAGTGATTATGACAGGGAGGCCCTTGAAGCTTTCTTT.

The chain employs TRBV12-5 and TRBJ1-2; D is unclear. This CDR3 region has 13 residues. The V end lost 4 bases, the J end lost 2 bases, and 8 bases lay between the germline ends. Germline V gene lookup returns CDR1 LGHNT and CDR2 FRNRAP. The CDR3 sequence: CASGSYRNYGYTF. Written as DNA, the CDR3 is TGTGCTAGTGGTTCATATCGGAACTATGGCTACACCTTC. Using reference TRBV12-5 and TRBJ1-2 for the parts outside the CDR3, the full variable domain is DARVTQTPRHKVTEMGQEVTMRCQPILGHNTVFWYRQTMMQGLELLAYFRNRAPLDDSGMPKDRFSAEMPDATLATLKIQPSEPRDSAVYFCASGSYRNYGYTFGSGTRLTVV.

This clone was found a few times. The V and J genes are TRBV4-1 and TRBJ1-1; tentatively, D is TRBD1 (6 bases). The CDR3 covers 11 residues. Germline V gives CDR1 MGHRA, CDR2 YSYEKL. V shed 2 bases and J shed 8 bases, with 6 bases lying between them. The CDR3 spells CASSQTGEAFF. For the CDR3, the DNA is TGCGCCAGCAGCCAAACAGGGGAAGCTTTCTTT.

The J gene is TRBJ2-3, the V gene TRBV2, with TRBD1 identical over 7 bases. Germline V lookup: CDR1 SNHLY, CDR2 FYNNEI. CDR3 length: 14 amino acids. V trimming: 4 bases; J trimming: 4 bases; junction bases outside the gene matches: 5. The CDR3 DNA sequence: TGTGCCAGCAGTGTAACGACAGGGCCAGATACGCAGTATTTT. It encodes CASSVTTGPDTQYF.

This chain uses TRBV5-1 with TRBJ1-1; no clear D. Trimming stripped 0 bases from V and 3 bases from J, with 6 bases between. Germline lookup yields CDR1 SGHRS and CDR2 YFSETQ. The length of the CDR3 is 13 residues. The CDR3 region has the DNA TGCGCCAGCAGCTTGGAAAGTCACACTGAAGCTTTCTTT. Translated, it gives CASSLESHTEAFF.

This rearrangement joins TRBV12-5 to TRBJ2-1, with 15 bases aligning to TRBD2. This CDR3 is 16 amino acids long. CDR1 is LGHNT and CDR2 is FRNRAP in the germline V gene. The V gene end was trimmed by 5 bases and the J gene end by 6 bases; junction bases not matched to a gene: 5. The CDR3 loop reads CASGPGLAGGINEQFF. The CDR3 bases are TGTGCTAGTGGTCCCGGACTAGCGGGGGGGATCAATGAGCAGTTCTTC.

The chain's CDR3 is CASSLRPNDQPQHF. The DNA of the CDR3 is TGCGCCAGCAGCTTGCGGCCTAACGATCAGCCCCAGCATTTT. The J gene is TRBJ1-5, the V gene TRBV5-1, with D hard to call. Germline values: CDR1 SGHRS, CDR2 YFSETQ. The CDR3 consists of 14 residues. Trimming took off 1 base at V and 5 bases at J, with 10 bases between the two ends.

This chain connects TRBV18 to TRBJ1-3; D is uncertain. This CDR3 spans 15 amino acids. V lost 4 bases and J lost 0, with 10 bases in between. Germline CDR1 reads KGHSH; CDR2 reads LQKENI. The CDR3 spells CASSRTGDSGNTIYF. Here the CDR3 DNA reads TGTGCCAGCTCACGTACTGGCGACTCTGGAAACACCATATATTTT.

The chain recombines TRBV5-1 with TRBJ1-1; D is possibly TRBD1 (6 bases). Germline values: CDR1 SGHRS, CDR2 YFSETQ. Trimming took 5 bases from V and 1 from J, leaving 9 bases between them. The CDR3 has 13 residues. This CDR3 is CASRDSPNTEAFF. The CDR3 nucleotides read TGCGCCAGCAGGGACAGCCCGAACACTGAAGCTTTCTTT.

The rearrangement joins TRBV14 to TRBJ1-1, with TRBD1 identical over 7 bases. After removal of 4 bases from V and 7 bases from J, the junction contained 6 bases not matched to a gene. The CDR3 is 13 residues long. Germline values: CDR1 SGHDN, CDR2 FVKESK. The CDR3 DNA is TGTGCCAGCAGCCGTGACAGGGACATTGAAGCTTTCTTT. This translates into CASSRDRDIEAFF.

This chain joins TRBV10-3 and TRBJ2-7, with 9 bases fitting TRBD1. There are 16 residues in the CDR3. Germline V gene lookup returns CDR1 ENHRY and CDR2 SYGVKD. J lost 7 bases, V lost 3 bases, and 13 bases had no gene match. The CDR3 spells CAISDPKTGTGNEQYV. The DNA of the CDR3 is TGTGCCATCAGTGATCCTAAAACCGGGACAGGGAATGAGCAGTACGTC.

This clone has only one observation. The CDR3, as DNA: TGTGCCAGCAGTTATTCCGGGACTAGCAACAATGAGCAGTTCTTC. Its protein product is CASSYSGTSNNEQFF. The rearrangement links TRBV7-2 to TRBJ2-1, with 9 bases fitting TRBD2. The V and J ends lost 6 bases and 5 bases, in that order; junction bases with no gene match: 8. The CDR3 contains 15 residues. Per germline, CDR1 SGHTA and CDR2 FQGNSA.

The chain has TRBV6-5 and TRBJ1-1; D might be TRBD1 (6 bases). Germline V gene sequence: CDR1 MNHEY, CDR2 SVGAGI. This CDR3 spans 15 amino acids. Trimming took 0 bases from V and 8 from J, leaving 16 bases between them. The CDR3 protein is CASSYSRTAEGEAFF. In DNA form, the CDR3 reads TGTGCCAGCAGTTACTCCCGGACAGCTGAAGGGGAAGCTTTCTTT.

CDR3: CASSSTGGARTGELFF. In nucleotides, the CDR3 is TGTGCCAGCAGTTCAACAGGGGGCGCAAGGACCGGGGAGCTGTTTTTT. This chain links TRBV28 with TRBJ2-2; 9 nucleotides match TRBD1. Losses at the gene ends were 4 bases for V and 5 bases for J; bases not matched to a gene: 8. The CDR3 runs to 16 residues. Germline CDR1 is MDHEN and CDR2 is SYDVKM.

This chain links TRBV6-2 or TRBV6-3 with TRBJ2-7, with D tentatively TRBD1 (7 bases). The CDR3 has 14 amino acids. V lost 5 bases and J 3 bases, leaving 14 bases between the germline ends. Germline CDR1 reads MNHEY; CDR2 reads SVGEGT. CDR3: CASSPRRDSYEQYV. The DNA of the CDR3 is TGTGCCAGCAGTCCGAGGAGGGACAGCTACGAGCAGTACGTC.

This clone was observed a few times. The genes are TRBV4-3 and TRBJ1-5; D ambiguous. The CDR3 is 14 residues long. Germline lookup yields CDR1 LGHNA and CDR2 YSLEER. The V end was cut by 2 bases, the J end by 5 bases, with 10 bases between. The CDR3 DNA reads TGCGCCAGCAGCCAAAAACACGGGGATCAGCCCCAGCATTTT. As protein: CASSQKHGDQPQHF.